This TCR beta chain was sequenced in a study of T cells in Graves' hyperthyroidism and ophthalmopathy. Overall study context: Before treatment of any kind, peripheral blood was taken at initial diagnosis.

This clonotype was recorded a few times. Between the trimmed V and J ends, which lost 1 base and 7 bases, there was a span of 14 bases. The CDR3 extends over 15 amino acids. Germline CDR1 is KGHSH and CDR2 is LQKENI. Template material for amplifying TCR beta CDR3 regions consisted of RNA transcripts. Using the HTBI primer set, a first-round RT-PCR was run on the TCR CDR3. TCRdb recomputed calls from the multiplex PCR reads with MiXCR, one row per CDR3 protein. The sample has some 370,000 distinct CDR3 sequences, about a sixth seen once. The sequence derives from a woman in her thirties with Graves' hyperthyroidism that later progressed to Graves' ophthalmopathy. The sequenced sample consisted of blood. The genes are TRBV18 and TRBJ2-4; D might be TRBD1 or TRBD2, each matching 7 bases. This CDR3 is CASSPQQGRGNIQYF. CDR3 nucleotide sequence: TGTGCCAGCTCACCACAACAGGGGAGGGGGAACATTCAGTACTTC. The whole variable domain, filled in from reference TRBV18 and TRBJ2-4, reads NAGVMQNPRHLVRRRGQEARLRCSPMKGHSHVYWYRQLPEEGLKFMVYLQKENIIDESGMPKERFSAEFPKEGPSILRIQQVVRGDSAAYFCASSPQQGRGNIQYFGAGTRLSVL.